The 9 T cell receptor beta chains presented below share a single source sample, sequenced in a study of cytomegalovirus exposure and HLA in healthy donors. This PCR relied on a set of 60 Vbeta primers and 13 Jbeta primers. Method: immunoSEQ multiplex PCR; TCRdb's copy keeps in-frame clones and lacks some. The table shows some 110,000 clones, with 70% to 80% occurring only once. Sequenced: PBMCs. All receptors come from a woman younger than 35 in good health and CMV-seronegative.

The rearrangement joins TRBV28 to TRBJ1-2, with 7 bases that match TRBD1. V shed 7 bases and J 4 bases; nucleotides not matched to a gene: 12. The germline V gene encodes CDR1 MDHEN and CDR2 SYDVKM. The CDR3 length is 15 residues. This CDR3 is CASTSQGGAGYGYTF. CDR3 DNA: TGTGCCAGCACCAGTCAGGGGGGCGCTGGCTATGGCTACACCTTC.

This clone was detected a few times. The CDR3 loop is CATSRGQSLQETQYF. The CDR3 nucleotides are TGTGCCACCAGCAGGGGACAGTCACTCCAAGAGACCCAGTACTTC. The chain joins TRBV15 to TRBJ2-5; 7 bases match TRBD1. The CDR3 sequence is 15 residues long. Germline V gene data show CDR1 as LNHNV and CDR2 as YYDKDF (reference sequence). The V and J ends lost 3 bases and 1 base, in that order; junction bases with no gene match: 5.

The rearrangement links TRBV29-1 to TRBJ1-1; TRBD1 matches 7 bases. The CDR3 covers 14 residues. Germline CDR1 and CDR2: SQVTM and ANQGSEA. With 6 bases clipped from V and 1 base from J, the junction kept 8 bases outside the gene matches. This CDR3 reads CSVARDSGNTEAFF. The CDR3 DNA reads TGCAGCGTCGCCAGGGACAGCGGGAACACTGAAGCTTTCTTT.

This clone was seen only a few times. This chain uses TRBV6-6 with TRBJ1-1; a weak D match, TRBD1 (5 bases). With 6 bases removed from V and 4 bases from J, the gap between germline ends came to 15 bases. This CDR3 contains 14 residues. Per germline, CDR1 MNHNY and CDR2 SVGAGI (reference sequence). In nucleotides, the CDR3 is TGTGCCAGCAGACCCCCGGGGGTTGGCACTGAAGCTTTCTTT. Its translation is CASRPPGVGTEAFF.

The chain combines TRBV4-1 with TRBJ2-3, with 9 nucleotides matching TRBD2. V lost 1 base and J lost 4; bases outside the gene matches: 6. Per germline, CDR1 MGHRA and CDR2 YSYEKL. This CDR3 region has 16 residues. The CDR3 region is CASSQGASGAADTQYF. The CDR3 DNA sequence: TGCGCCAGCAGCCAAGGGGCTAGCGGGGCTGCAGATACGCAGTATTTT.

The chain has TRBV7-2 and TRBJ1-4; the D gene is possibly TRBD1 (6 bases). The CDR3 has 17 amino acids. Trimming shortened V by 5 bases and J by 4 bases, and 20 bases separated the two germline ends. The V gene's germline CDR1 is SGHTA and CDR2 FQGNSA. DNA for the CDR3: TGTGCCAGCAGCCTTAAAGGGCTGACAGGATTTAATGAAAAACTGTTTTTT. Its protein is CASSLKGLTGFNEKLFF.

The chain combines TRBV6-5 with TRBJ2-7, with 8 bases lining up with TRBD2. Germline CDR1 reads MNHEY; CDR2 reads SVGAGI. The V and J ends lost 2 bases and 7 bases, in that order; junction bases with no gene match: 1. The CDR3 is 12 residues long. The CDR3 is CASSYPGGEQYF. CDR3 bases: TGTGCCAGCAGTTACCCGGGGGGGGAGCAGTACTTC.

The chain is built from TRBV9 and TRBJ1-1; a possible D gene is TRBD1 (6 bases). Germline V CDR1 and CDR2: SGDLS, YYNGEE. The CDR3 loop spans 11 amino acids. V was shortened by 0 bases and J by 10 bases, with 7 bases between the two germline ends. The CDR3 DNA reads as TGTGCCAGCAGCGTAGCAGGGGTAGCTTTCTTT. It translates to CASSVAGVAFF.

This clone was seen a few times. The chain links TRBV13 to TRBJ1-4; D is unresolved. This CDR3 contains 15 residues. Per germline, CDR1 PRHDT and CDR2 FYEKMQ (reference sequence). The V and J ends lost 3 bases and 7 bases respectively, with 15 bases between them. CDR3 sequence (DNA): TGTGCCAGCAGCTTCGGGGTAATTCCAGGTGAAAAACTGTTTTTT. It translates to CASSFGVIPGEKLFF.